This note documents a single T cell receptor (beta chain) sequence. This CDR3 spans 16 amino acids. V gave up 3 bases and J gave up 0 bases; unmatched junction bases: 5. Germline values: CDR1 KGHSH, CDR2 LQKENI. The sample belongs to a study of T cells in narcolepsy. Measured with immunoSEQ multiplex PCR; TCRdb has only the in-frame clones, and not every one. The table records fewer than 40,000 clones, more than 80% of them present only once. This clonotype was obtained from a human donor with narcolepsy. The chain has TRBV18 and TRBJ1-5; the match to TRBD1 covers 7 bases. Sample: CD45RA- memory CD4+ T cells from PBMCs. For the CDR3, the DNA is TGTGCCAGCTCACCCACAGGGGACCCTAGCAATCAGCCCCAGCATTTT. This encodes CASSPTGDPSNQPQHF.